These T cell receptor beta chains were read from a single sample in a study of T cells in Graves' hyperthyroidism and ophthalmopathy. TCRdb reanalysed the multiplex PCR reads using MiXCR and keeps one entry per CDR3 protein. The profile shows 500,000 to 750,000 distinct CDR3 sequences, around 14% of them singletons. The sequenced sample consisted of blood. The source is a woman aged 25 to 45 with Graves' hyperthyroidism. CDR3s include the opening cysteine and the closing phenylalanine or tryptophan. Expanded clones are given a class, and other clones once, few, many or no size at all.

J: TRBJ2-2; V: TRBV9; size: NA; CDR3: CASSPLQPVLFF
J: TRBJ2-1; V: TRBV11-3; size: many; CDR3: CASSLGSGRYNEQFF
J: TRBJ2-7; V: TRBV20-1; size: NA; CDR3: CSALQRRSSYEQYF
J: TRBJ1-1; V: TRBV27; size: many; CDR3: CASSLDRGSSTEAFF
J: TRBJ2-7; V: TRBV12-3/TRBV12-4; size: many; CDR3: CASSRFGTSPLLEQYF
J: TRBJ2-3; V: TRBV9; size: NA; CDR3: CASSVEVDTQYF
J: TRBJ2-7; V: TRBV12-3/TRBV12-4; size: many; CDR3: CASSPKVQGYEQYF
J: TRBJ2-7; V: TRBV11-2; size: many; CDR3: CASSAGPIYEQYF
J: TRBJ2-1; V: TRBV6-2/TRBV6-3; size: many; CDR3: CASSYSTWNEQFF
J: TRBJ2-3; V: TRBV6-2/TRBV6-3; size: few; CDR3: CASQRTDTQYF
J: TRBJ2-3; V: TRBV18; size: NA; CDR3: CASSLNSPLASTTDTQYF
J: TRBJ2-2; V: TRBV19; size: NA; CDR3: CASSIVPRELFF
J: TRBJ1-2; V: TRBV28; size: many; CDR3: CASRGGPAPRGYTF
J: TRBJ1-1; V: TRBV28; size: many; CDR3: CASSRPRRDTEAFF
J: TRBJ2-7; V: TRBV27; size: many; CDR3: CASSSPGLATLKQYF
J: TRBJ2-3; V: TRBV7-9; size: NA; CDR3: CASSLASGRGDTQYF
J: TRBJ1-1; V: TRBV25-1; size: few; CDR3: CATSRGTEAFF
J: TRBJ2-7; V: TRBV20-1; size: NA; CDR3: CSAPRRGGAYEQYF
J: TRBJ1-2; V: TRBV27; size: NA; CDR3: CASSSPGQGGRHGYTF
J: TRBJ1-1; V: TRBV12-3/TRBV12-4; size: NA; CDR3: CASSLAGGPMNTEAFF
J: TRBJ2-3; V: TRBV20-1; size: many; CDR3: CSAASGTSGRWPDTQYF
J: TRBJ1-2; V: TRBV6-2/TRBV6-3; size: few; CDR3: CASSRGTGGVSGGYTF
J: TRBJ1-5; V: TRBV28; size: many; CDR3: CASSISDSNQPQHF
J: TRBJ2-7; V: TRBV4-2; size: NA; CDR3: CASSQESAGGVYEQYF